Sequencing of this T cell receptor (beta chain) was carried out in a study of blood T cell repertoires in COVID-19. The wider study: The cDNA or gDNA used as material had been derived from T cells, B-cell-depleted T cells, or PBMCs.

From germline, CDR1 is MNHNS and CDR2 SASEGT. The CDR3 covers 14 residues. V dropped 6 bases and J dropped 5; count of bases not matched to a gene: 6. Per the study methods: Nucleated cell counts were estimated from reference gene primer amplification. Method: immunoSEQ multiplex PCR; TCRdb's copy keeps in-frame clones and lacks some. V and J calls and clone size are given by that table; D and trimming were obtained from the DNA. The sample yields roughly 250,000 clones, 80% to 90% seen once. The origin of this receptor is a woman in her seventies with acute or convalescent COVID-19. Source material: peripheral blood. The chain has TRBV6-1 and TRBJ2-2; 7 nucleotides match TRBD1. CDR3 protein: CASSWGQTTGELFF. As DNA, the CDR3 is TGTGCCAGCAGCTGGGGACAGACTACCGGGGAGCTGTTTTTT.